Detailed here is one TCR beta chain. Antigen unknown. Germline CDR1 is PRHDT and CDR2 is FYEKMQ (reference sequence). This CDR3 has 12 amino acids. V lost 0 bases and J 7 bases, leaving 7 bases between the germline ends. This entry is derived from a study of T-cell reconstitution after alpha-beta-depleted transplantation in children. Study observations and caveats: Some patients owed their high day-60 TCRbeta diversity to surviving recipient T cells and thymic progenitors. By one year post-transplant, T-cell counts and diversity largely arose from T cells that were newly produced.

Unique molecular identifiers were incorporated into the prepared TCRbeta library. TCRdb passed the PCR reads through MiXCR, listing each CDR3 protein once. The top ten hold under 30% of the sample, which has some 440,000 distinct CDR3 sequences, 15% to 20% seen once. Sequenced here: PBMCs, mostly from graft donor cells, sampled 360 days after TCRalphabeta/CD19-depleted stem cell transplant. This TCR was recovered from a boy in the first two years of life who had a stem cell transplant for Wiskott-Aldrich syndrome, so the T cells may come from the graft donor. The chain is built from TRBV13 and TRBJ2-7; D ambiguous. The CDR3 DNA follows: TGTGCCAGCAGCTTAGGACCCTCTGAGCAGTACTTC. Translation gives CASSLGPSEQYF.